This T cell receptor beta chain was documented in a study of blood T cell repertoires in COVID-19. The wider study: The United States, Italy and Spain provided the acute and convalescent COVID-19 samples. In each case, the material was cDNA or gDNA derived from T cells, B-cell-depleted T cells, or PBMCs.

The cohort comprised adults aged 18 to 89 years residing in 20 to 30 US areas. In the study's own analysis: From reference gene primer amplification, estimates of nucleated cell counts were derived. Measured with immunoSEQ multiplex PCR; TCRdb has only the in-frame clones, and not every one. The V and J calls and the clone size are those of that table, but D and trimming were determined from the DNA. Among 200,000 to 250,000 clones listed, 85% were seen once. The germline CDR1 and CDR2 sequences are SNHLY and FYNNEI. Trimming removed 7 bases at V and 0 bases at J, with 9 bases between. This CDR3 has 13 amino acids.

The gene calls are TRBV2 and TRBJ1-1; perhaps TRBD1 as D (5 bases). The TCR originated in a man aged 40-49 years who had recovered from COVID-19. The sequenced sample was PBMCs or T cells enriched from blood (not recorded which). CDR3 amino acids: CASKAGLNTEAFF. CDR3 nucleotides: TGTGCCAGCAAGGCAGGGTTGAACACTGAAGCTTTCTTT. The variable domain in full, completed from reference TRBV2 and TRBJ1-1, reads EPEVTQTPSHQVTQMGQEVILRCVPISNHLYFYWYRQILGQKVEFLVSFYNNEISEKSEIFDDQFSVERPDGSNFTLKIRSTKLEDSAMYFCASKAGLNTEAFFGQGTRLTVV.